This TCR beta chain stems from a study of blood T cell repertoires in COVID-19. Study-level background: Spain, Italy and the United States supplied samples that represented acute and convalescent COVID-19. From T cells, B-cell-depleted T cells, or PBMCs came the material, which was cDNA or gDNA.

Germline V gene lookup returns CDR1 KGHSH and CDR2 LQKENI. V dropped 0 bases and J dropped 1 base, with 3 bases sitting between them. This CDR3 contains 13 residues. As processed by the authors: Reference gene primer amplification gave estimated nucleated cell counts. Sequencing used immunoSEQ multiplex PCR; TCRdb keeps in-frame clones, though not all of them. Clonal size and the V and J genes are those of that table, whereas D and trimming came from the DNA. Among some 50,000 clones listed, 91% were seen once. Sequencing was performed on peripheral blood. The clonotype originates from a man between 65 and 85 years old with active COVID-19. The chain links TRBV18 to TRBJ2-5; D is ambiguous. CDR3 region: CASSPPSQETQYF. CDR3 coding DNA: TGTGCCAGCTCACCACCCAGCCAAGAGACCCAGTACTTC. Full variable domain (remainder filled in from reference TRBV18 and TRBJ2-5): NAGVMQNPRHLVRRRGQEARLRCSPMKGHSHVYWYRQLPEEGLKFMVYLQKENIIDESGMPKERFSAEFPKEGPSILRIQQVVRGDSAAYFCASSPPSQETQYFGPGTRLLVL.